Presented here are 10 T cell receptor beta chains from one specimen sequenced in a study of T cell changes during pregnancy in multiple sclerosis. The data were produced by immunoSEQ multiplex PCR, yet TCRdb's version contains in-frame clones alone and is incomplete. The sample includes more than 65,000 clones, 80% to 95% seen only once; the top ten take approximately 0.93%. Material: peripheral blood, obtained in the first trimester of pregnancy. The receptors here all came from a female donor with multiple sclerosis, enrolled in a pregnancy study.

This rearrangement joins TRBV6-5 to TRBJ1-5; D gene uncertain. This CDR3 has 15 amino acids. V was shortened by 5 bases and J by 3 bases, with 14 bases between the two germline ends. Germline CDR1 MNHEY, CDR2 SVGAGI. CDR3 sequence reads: CASSRSRGFNQPQHF. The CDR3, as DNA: TGTGCCAGCAGTCGAAGCCGGGGTTTCAATCAGCCCCAGCATTTT.

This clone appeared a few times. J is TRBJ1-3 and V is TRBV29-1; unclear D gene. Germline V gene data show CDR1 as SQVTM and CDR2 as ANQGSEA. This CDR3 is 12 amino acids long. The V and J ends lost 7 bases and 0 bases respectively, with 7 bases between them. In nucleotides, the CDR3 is TGCAGCGCCCAATTCTCTGGAAACACCATATATTTT. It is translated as CSAQFSGNTIYF.

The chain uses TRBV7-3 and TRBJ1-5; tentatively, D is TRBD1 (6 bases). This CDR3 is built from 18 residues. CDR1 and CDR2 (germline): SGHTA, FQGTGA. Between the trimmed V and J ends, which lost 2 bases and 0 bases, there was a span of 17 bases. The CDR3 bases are TGTGCCAGCAGCTTAGGACAGACGAATACATATAGCAATCAGCCCCAGCATTTT. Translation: CASSLGQTNTYSNQPQHF.

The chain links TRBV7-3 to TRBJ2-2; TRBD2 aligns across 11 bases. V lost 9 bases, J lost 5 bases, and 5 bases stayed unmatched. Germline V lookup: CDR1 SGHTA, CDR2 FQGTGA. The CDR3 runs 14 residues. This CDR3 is CASSLAGVTGELFF. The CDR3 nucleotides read TGTGCCAGTTCACTAGCGGGGGTAACCGGGGAGCTGTTTTTT. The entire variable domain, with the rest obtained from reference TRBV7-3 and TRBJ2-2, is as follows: GAGVSQTPSNKVTEKGKYVELRCDPISGHTALYWYRQSLGQGPEFLIYFQGTGAADDSGLPNDRFFAVRPEGSVSTLKIQRTERGDSAVYLCASSLAGVTGELFFGEGSRLTVL.

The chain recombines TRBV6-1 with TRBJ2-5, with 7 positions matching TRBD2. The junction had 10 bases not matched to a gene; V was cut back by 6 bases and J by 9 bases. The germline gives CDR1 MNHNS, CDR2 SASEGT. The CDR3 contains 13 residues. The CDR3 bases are TGTGCCAGCAGGGACTCGGGGGGTGGGGCCCAGTACTTC. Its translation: CASRDSGGGAQYF.

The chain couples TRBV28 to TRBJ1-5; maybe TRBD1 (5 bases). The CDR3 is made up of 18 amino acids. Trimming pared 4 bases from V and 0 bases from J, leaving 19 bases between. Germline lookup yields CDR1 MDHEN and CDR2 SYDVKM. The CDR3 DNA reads TGTGCCAGCAGTTGGCCGCCAGGGAATCGTCATAGCAATCAGCCCCAGCATTTT. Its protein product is CASSWPPGNRHSNQPQHF. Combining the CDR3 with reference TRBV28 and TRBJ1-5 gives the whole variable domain DVKVTQSSRYLVKRTGEKVFLECVQDMDHENMFWYRQDPGLGLRLIYFSYDVKMKEKGDIPEGYSVSREKKERFSLILESASTNQTSMYLCASSWPPGNRHSNQPQHFGDGTRLSIL.

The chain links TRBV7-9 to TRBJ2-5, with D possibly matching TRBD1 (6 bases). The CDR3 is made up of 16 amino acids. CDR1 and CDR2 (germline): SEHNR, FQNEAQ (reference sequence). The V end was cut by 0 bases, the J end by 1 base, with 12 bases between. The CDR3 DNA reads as TGTGCCAGCAGCTTAGCCAGGGGCTTCGGCCAAGAGACCCAGTACTTC. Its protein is CASSLARGFGQETQYF.

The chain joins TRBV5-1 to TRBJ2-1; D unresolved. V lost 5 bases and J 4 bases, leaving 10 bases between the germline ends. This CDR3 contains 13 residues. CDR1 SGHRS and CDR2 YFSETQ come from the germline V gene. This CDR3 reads CASSDSNYNEQFF. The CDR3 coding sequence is TGCGCCAGCAGTGACTCGAATTACAATGAGCAGTTCTTC.

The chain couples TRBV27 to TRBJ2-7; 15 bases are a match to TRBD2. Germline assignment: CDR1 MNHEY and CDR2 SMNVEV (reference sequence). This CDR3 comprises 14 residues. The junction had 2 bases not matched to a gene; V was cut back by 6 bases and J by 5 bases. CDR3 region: CASRGTSGRHEQYF. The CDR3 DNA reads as TGTGCCAGCAGGGGGACTAGCGGGAGGCACGAGCAGTACTTC.

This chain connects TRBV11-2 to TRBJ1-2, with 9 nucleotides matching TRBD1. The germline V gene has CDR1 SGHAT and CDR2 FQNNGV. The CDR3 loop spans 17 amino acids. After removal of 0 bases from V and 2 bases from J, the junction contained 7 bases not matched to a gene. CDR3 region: CASSLDLGTGTNYGYTF. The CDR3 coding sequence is TGTGCCAGCAGCTTAGATCTAGGGACAGGGACCAACTATGGCTACACCTTC.